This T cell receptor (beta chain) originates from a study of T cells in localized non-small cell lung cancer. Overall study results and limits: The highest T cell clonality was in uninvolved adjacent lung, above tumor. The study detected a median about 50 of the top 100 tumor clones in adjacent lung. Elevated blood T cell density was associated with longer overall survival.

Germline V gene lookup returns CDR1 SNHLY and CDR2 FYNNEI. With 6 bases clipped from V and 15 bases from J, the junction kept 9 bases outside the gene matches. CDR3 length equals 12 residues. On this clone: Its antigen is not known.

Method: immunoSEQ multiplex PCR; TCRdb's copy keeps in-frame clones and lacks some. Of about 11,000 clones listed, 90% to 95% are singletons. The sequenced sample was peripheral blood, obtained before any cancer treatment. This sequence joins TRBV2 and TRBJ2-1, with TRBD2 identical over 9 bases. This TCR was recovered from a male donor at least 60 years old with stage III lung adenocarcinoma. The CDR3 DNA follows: TGTGCCAGCAGCGAGGTTAGCGGGAGCGGGTTCTTC. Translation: CASSEVSGSGFF. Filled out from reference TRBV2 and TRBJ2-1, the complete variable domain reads EPEVTQTPSHQVTQMGQEVILRCVPISNHLYFYWYRQILGQKVEFLVSFYNNEISEKSEIFDDQFSVERPDGSNFTLKIRSTKLEDSAMYFCASSEVSGSGFFGPGTRLTVL.